This record looks at one T cell receptor (beta chain) sequence and its context. CDR1 is MNHNY, CDR2 SVGAGI, per germline (reference sequence). V was pared by 7 bases and J by 0 bases, with 7 bases between. CDR3 length: 14 residues. Authors' methods: Amplified reference gene primers provided the basis for estimating nucleated cell counts. The table came from immunoSEQ multiplex PCR; TCRdb's copy has only in-frame clones and leaves some out. The DNA was the basis for D and trimming; V, J and clone size are from that table. Among fewer than 150,000 clones listed, approximately 91% were seen once. The sample belongs to a study of blood T cell repertoires in COVID-19. Study information: Material from acute and convalescent COVID-19 was sourced from the United States, Italy and Spain. PBMCs, B-cell-depleted T cells, or T cells provided the cDNA or gDNA that made up the material.

The chain has TRBV6-6 and TRBJ2-6, with a tentative D call TRBD2 (5 bases). This TCR was sampled from a woman aged 70-85 years who had recovered from COVID-19. Input material: peripheral blood. The CDR3 is CASTGSSGANVLTF. The CDR3 region has the DNA TGTGCCAGCACTGGGAGCTCTGGGGCCAACGTCCTGACTTTC.